The T cell receptor beta chain described here comes from a study of T cells after yellow fever vaccination. This clonotype was seen only a few times. Antigen specificity is unknown. It was through 5'RACE template switching that TCR cDNA was made, with a universal primer site and UMIs added. TCRdb ran MiXCR on the 5' RACE reads and lists one entry per CDR3 protein. The sample includes around 320,000 distinct CDR3 sequences, 3.5% to 4.5% of them seen just once. General study findings and limits: Relatively few clonotypes were ones that appeared in both CD4 and CD8 compartments. Abundant clonotypes from the bulk population could contaminate FACS-sorted repertoires.

The CDR3 extends over 16 amino acids. Germline V gene data show CDR1 as LGHNA and CDR2 as YSLEER. V gave up 4 bases and J gave up 1 base; unmatched junction bases: 6. The sequencing used PBMCs, collected 15 days after the yellow fever booster vaccination. The genes are TRBV4-3 and TRBJ2-3; 9 bases fit TRBD2. This TCR derives from a man aged 18 to 30 who received the YFV17D yellow fever vaccine. CDR3 nucleotides: TGCGCCAGCAGCCCAAGACAGCGGGGGGGCACAGATACGCAGTATTTT. Protein: CASSPRQRGGTDTQYF.